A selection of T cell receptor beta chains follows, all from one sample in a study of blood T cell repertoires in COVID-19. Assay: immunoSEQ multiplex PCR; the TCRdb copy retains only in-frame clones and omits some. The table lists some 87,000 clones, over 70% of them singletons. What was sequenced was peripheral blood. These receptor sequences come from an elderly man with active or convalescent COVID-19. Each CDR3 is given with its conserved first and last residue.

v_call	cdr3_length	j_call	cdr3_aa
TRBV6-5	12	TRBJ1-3	CASGLGRDTIYF
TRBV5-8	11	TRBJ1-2	CASNPADGYTF
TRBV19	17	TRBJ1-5	CASSMLGTGADNQPQHF
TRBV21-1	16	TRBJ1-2	CASSKVTSGGNYGYTF
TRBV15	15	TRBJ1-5	CATSSTTGSGQPQHF
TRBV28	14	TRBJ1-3	CASSLLRGGNTIYF
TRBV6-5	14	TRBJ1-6	CATVPELYNSPLHF
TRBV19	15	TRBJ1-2	CASSIGGGLRHGYTF
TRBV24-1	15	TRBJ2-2	CATSPGQGWAGELFF
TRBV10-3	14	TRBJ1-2	CAIRSGGPRYGYTF
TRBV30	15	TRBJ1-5	CASFRDNDSNQPQHF
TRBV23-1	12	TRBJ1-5	CAGSSGIQPQHF
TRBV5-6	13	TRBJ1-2	CASSKDRARGYTF
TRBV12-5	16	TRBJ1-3	CASGLVAGFSGNTIYF
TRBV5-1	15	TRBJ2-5	CASSLVPGLQETQYF
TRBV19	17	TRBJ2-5	CASSIGSGGWGRETQYF
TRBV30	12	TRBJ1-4	CAWMSGNEKLFF
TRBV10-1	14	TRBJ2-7	CASSPDRGLGEQYF
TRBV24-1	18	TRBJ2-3	CATSDPSRDRGSTDTQYF
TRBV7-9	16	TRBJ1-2	CASSLLARDLDYGYTF
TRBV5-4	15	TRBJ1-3	CASSLDPGDGNTIYF
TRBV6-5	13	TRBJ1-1	CASSYSLHTEAFF
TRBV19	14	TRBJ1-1	CASSPGPASPEAFF
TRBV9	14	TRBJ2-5	CASSVGGVQETQYF
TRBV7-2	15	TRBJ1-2	CASSPRTGEGPGYTF
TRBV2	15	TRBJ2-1	CASSRPGLASNEQFF
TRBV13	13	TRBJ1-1	CASSLGPGTEAFF
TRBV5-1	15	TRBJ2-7	CASSIGQGASYEQYF
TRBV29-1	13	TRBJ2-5	CSVGTGSAETQYF
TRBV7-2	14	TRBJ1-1	CASSRIGEALRAFF
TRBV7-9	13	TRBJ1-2	CASSPVGGYGYTF
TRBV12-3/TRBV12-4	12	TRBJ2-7	CASSFQGNEQYF
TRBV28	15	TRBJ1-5	CASSLTQGNNQPQHF
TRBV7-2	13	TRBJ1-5	CASSLTRVQPQHF
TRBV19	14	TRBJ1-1	CASSIGGTNTEAFF